Each of the 9 T cell receptor beta chains below was sequenced from the same sample in a study of T cell repertoires in cytomegalovirus infection. Antigens of these TCRs are unknown. One entry per CDR3 protein results from TCRdb running MiXCR on the reads. This table has around 710,000 distinct CDR3 sequences, 25% to 30% appearing once. Source: cultured CD8+ T cells from PBMCs, taken from culture after CMV antigen stimulation. The receptor source for this set is a human donor in good health (CMV status not recorded). Some clones in this sample may be carry-over from other donors' samples.

This clonotype has more than one count but fewer than ten. The CDR3 loop is CASSFMAGQDYEQYF. In DNA form, the CDR3 reads TGCGCCAGCAGCTTCATGGCGGGACAGGACTACGAGCAGTACTTC. This sequence joins TRBV5-1 and TRBJ2-7, with TRBD1 identical over 8 bases. V lost 2 bases, J lost 3 bases, and 7 bases stayed unmatched. CDR1 is SGHRS and CDR2 is YFSETQ in the germline V gene. This CDR3 has 15 residues.

V and J are TRBV7-6 and TRBJ2-5; 9 nucleotides match TRBD2. CDR1 is SGHVS, CDR2 FNYEAQ, per germline. The V segment lost 1 base and the J segment 7 bases; nucleotides outside the gene matches: 7. The CDR3 sequence is 15 residues long. The CDR3 sequence: CASSLEAGGTGTQYF. The CDR3 DNA follows: TGTGCCAGCAGCTTAGAAGCGGGGGGAACCGGGACCCAGTACTTC.

Only a few counts were recorded for this clonotype. This chain's CDR3 is CASSLGQARLPNTGELFF. The CDR3 DNA reads TGTGCCAGCAGTTTGGGACAGGCCCGTCTCCCTAACACCGGGGAGCTGTTTTTT. The chain joins TRBV27 to TRBJ2-2; 8 bases match TRBD1. Germline trimming cut 3 bases from V and 2 bases from J; bases unmatched to any gene: 11. The germline gives CDR1 MNHEY, CDR2 SMNVEV (reference sequence). The CDR3 runs 18 residues.

This clonotype was counted at least ten times. The chain employs TRBV10-3 and TRBJ2-5; D is perhaps TRBD2 (6 bases). The CDR3 totals 15 residues. Trimming stripped 0 bases from V and 5 bases from J, with 13 bases between. In germline, CDR1 is ENHRY, CDR2 SYGVKD. In DNA, the CDR3 is TGTGCCATCAGTGAGTCCGGGACTCCCAGGGAGACCCAGTACTTC. It translates to CAISESGTPRETQYF.

In the case of this clonotype: A read error may explain this, as a much larger clone is one base away. The chain combines TRBV7-6 with TRBJ1-4, with TRBD1 identical over 9 bases. The CDR3 is 14 amino acids. Per the germline V gene, CDR1 is SGHVS and CDR2 is FNYEAQ. CDR3 bases: TGTGGCAGCTCCGGACAGGGGATTTTTGAAAAACTGTTTTTT. Protein sequence: CGSSGQGIFEKLFF.

This clonotype has a handful of counts. In DNA, the CDR3 is TGTGCCAGCTCACCACTTCAGGCCCCAGATACGCAGTATTTT. It specifies CASSPLQAPDTQYF. The genes are TRBV18 and TRBJ2-3; D unclear. Trimming took 1 base from V and 4 from J, leaving 9 bases between them. This CDR3 comprises 14 residues. From germline, CDR1 is KGHSH and CDR2 LQKENI.

This clonotype was counted only a few times. This sequence joins TRBV6-8 and TRBJ1-6; D perhaps matches TRBD1 (6 bases). CDR3 length equals 15 residues. The germline V and J ends were trimmed by 2 bases and 10 bases, with 15 bases remaining between them. Germline V gene lookup returns CDR1 MNHGY and CDR2 SAAAGT. The CDR3 nucleotides are TGTGCCAGCAGTTACCCCCACGACAGGTTCTCACCCCTCCACTTT. It translates to CASSYPHDRFSPLHF.

This clonotype was picked up a small number of times. The V gene is TRBV10-1, the J gene TRBJ1-1, with 11 nucleotides matching TRBD1. This CDR3 is built from 16 residues. Germline V gene data show CDR1 as WNHNN and CDR2 as SYGVQD (reference sequence). After removal of 0 bases from V and 7 bases from J, the junction contained 7 bases not matched to a gene. The DNA of the CDR3 is TGCGCCAGCAGTGAGTCCCGGACAGGGGGCTCTCTTGAAGCTTTCTTT. Its translation: CASSESRTGGSLEAFF.

To note about this clonotype: At one boundary the junction diverges from the germline segment, which might be a read error. The rearrangement joins TRBV5-4 to TRBJ2-1, with 9 bases that match TRBD2. Germline CDR1 reads SGHNT; CDR2 reads YYREEE (reference sequence). This CDR3 has 16 residues. CDR3 nucleotides: TGTGTCAGCACCGATTCAATAGCGGGGGACTACAATGAGCAGTTCTTC. It encodes CVSTDSIAGDYNEQFF.